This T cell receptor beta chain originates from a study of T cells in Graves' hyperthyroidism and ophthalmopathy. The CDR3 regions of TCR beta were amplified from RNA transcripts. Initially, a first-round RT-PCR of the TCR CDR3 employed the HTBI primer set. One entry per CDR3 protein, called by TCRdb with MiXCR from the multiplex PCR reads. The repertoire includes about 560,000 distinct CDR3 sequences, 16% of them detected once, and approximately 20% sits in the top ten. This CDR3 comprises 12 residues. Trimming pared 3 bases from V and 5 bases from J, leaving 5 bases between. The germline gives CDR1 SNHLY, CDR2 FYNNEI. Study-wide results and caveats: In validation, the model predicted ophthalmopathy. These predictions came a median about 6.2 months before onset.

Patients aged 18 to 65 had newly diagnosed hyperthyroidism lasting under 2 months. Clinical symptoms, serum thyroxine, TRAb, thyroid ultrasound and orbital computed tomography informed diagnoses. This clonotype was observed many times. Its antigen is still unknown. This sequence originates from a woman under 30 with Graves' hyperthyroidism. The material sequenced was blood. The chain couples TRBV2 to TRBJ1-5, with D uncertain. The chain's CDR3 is CASSDSHQPQHF. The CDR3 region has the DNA TGTGCCAGCAGTGACAGCCATCAGCCCCAGCATTTT. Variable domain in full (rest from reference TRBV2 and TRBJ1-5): EPEVTQTPSHQVTQMGQEVILRCVPISNHLYFYWYRQILGQKVEFLVSFYNNEISEKSEIFDDQFSVERPDGSNFTLKIRSTKLEDSAMYFCASSDSHQPQHFGDGTRLSIL.